The T cell receptor beta chain described here comes from a study of T cells after yellow fever vaccination. Across the whole study: Preparing low-cell-number fractions relied on SMART-Seq v4 Ultra Low Input.

This clonotype has a count of ten or more. Its specificity is not known. Per germline, CDR1 MNHEY and CDR2 SVGEGT. V was pared by 8 bases and J by 5 bases, with 18 bases between. The CDR3 totals 15 residues. Researchers made TCR cDNA using 5'RACE template switching, and this step added a universal primer site and UMIs. TCRdb re-called the 5' RACE reads with MiXCR, one entry per CDR3 protein. The sample lists about 130,000 distinct CDR3 sequences, 7.4% seen once, with around 2.7% in the top ten. Study results and limitations: Subsequent booster samples again held most clones from primary vaccination (96% CD4, just under 90% CD8). FACS-sorted repertoires could harbor abundant contaminating bulk-population clonotypes.

The sample was CD4+ T cells sorted from PBMCs, taken about 10 days after the first yellow fever vaccination. The TCR originated in a man younger than 30 who received the YFV17D yellow fever vaccine. This chain joins TRBV6-2 or TRBV6-3 and TRBJ2-2, with D possibly TRBD1 on 5 matching bases. CDR3 amino acids: CASQLQGFVTGELFF. The CDR3 DNA reads as TGTGCCAGCCAGCTGCAGGGCTTTGTGACCGGGGAGCTGTTTTTT.